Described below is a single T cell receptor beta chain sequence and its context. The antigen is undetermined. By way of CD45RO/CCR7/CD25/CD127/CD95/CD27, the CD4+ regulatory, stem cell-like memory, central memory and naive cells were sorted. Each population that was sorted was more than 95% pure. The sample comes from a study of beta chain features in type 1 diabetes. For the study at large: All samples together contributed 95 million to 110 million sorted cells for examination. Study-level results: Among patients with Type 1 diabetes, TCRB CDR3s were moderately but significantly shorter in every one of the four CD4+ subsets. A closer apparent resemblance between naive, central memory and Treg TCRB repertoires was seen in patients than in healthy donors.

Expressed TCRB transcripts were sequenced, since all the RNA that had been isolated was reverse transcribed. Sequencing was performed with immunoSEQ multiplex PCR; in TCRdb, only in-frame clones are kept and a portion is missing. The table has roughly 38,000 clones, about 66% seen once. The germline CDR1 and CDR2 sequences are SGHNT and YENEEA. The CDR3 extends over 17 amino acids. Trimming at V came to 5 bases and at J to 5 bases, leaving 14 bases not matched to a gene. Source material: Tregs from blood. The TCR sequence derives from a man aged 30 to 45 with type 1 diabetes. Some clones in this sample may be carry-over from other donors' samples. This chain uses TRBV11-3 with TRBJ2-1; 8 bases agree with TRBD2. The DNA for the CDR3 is TGTGCCAGCAGCCACCCCCGGACGGGGGGGGAACACAATGAGCAGTTCTTC. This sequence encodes CASSHPRTGGEHNEQFF.